This TCR beta chain derives from a study of response to subunit inactivated influenza vaccine. V was pared by 1 base and J by 6 bases, with 17 bases between. The CDR3 has 15 residues. Germline CDR1 and CDR2: SGHRS and YFSETQ. Using its own MiXCR run on the RT-PCR reads, TCRdb lists one record per CDR3 protein. The sample carries over 150,000 distinct CDR3 sequences, approximately 12% recorded once. The chain joins TRBV5-1 to TRBJ2-7, with D possibly matching TRBD2 (5 bases). Specimen: CD8+ T cells sorted from PBMCs, collected roughly 24 months after vaccination. The TCR was taken from a man aged 45 to 75 who received an inactivated influenza vaccine. The CDR3 is CASSLTGLGVFEQYF. The DNA for the CDR3 is TGCGCCAGCAGCTTGACCGGACTGGGCGTATTCGAGCAGTACTTC.